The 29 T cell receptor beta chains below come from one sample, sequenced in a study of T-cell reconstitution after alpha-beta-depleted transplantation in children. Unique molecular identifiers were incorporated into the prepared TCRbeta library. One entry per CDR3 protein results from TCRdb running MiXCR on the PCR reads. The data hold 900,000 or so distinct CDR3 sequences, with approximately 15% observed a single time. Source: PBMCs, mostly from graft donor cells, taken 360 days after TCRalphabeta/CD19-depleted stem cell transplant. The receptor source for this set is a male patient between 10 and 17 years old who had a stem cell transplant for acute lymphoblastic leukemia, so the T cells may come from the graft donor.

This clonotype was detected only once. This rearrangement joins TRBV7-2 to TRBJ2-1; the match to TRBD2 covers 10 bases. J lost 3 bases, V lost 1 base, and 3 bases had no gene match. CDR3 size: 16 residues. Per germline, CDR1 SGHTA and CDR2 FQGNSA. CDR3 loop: CASSLGVAGGYNEQFF. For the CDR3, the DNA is TGTGCCAGCAGCTTAGGGGTAGCGGGAGGCTACAATGAGCAGTTCTTC.

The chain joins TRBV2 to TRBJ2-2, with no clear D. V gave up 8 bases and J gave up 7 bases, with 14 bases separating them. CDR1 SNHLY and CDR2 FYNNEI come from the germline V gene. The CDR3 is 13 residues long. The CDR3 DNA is TGTGCCAGCGGGCTCAGGCTACACGGGGAGCTGTTTTTT. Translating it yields CASGLRLHGELFF. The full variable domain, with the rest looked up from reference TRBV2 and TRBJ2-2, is EPEVTQTPSHQVTQMGQEVILRCVPISNHLYFYWYRQILGQKVEFLVSFYNNEISEKSEIFDDQFSVERPDGSNFTLKIRSTKLEDSAMYFCASGLRLHGELFFGEGSRLTVL.

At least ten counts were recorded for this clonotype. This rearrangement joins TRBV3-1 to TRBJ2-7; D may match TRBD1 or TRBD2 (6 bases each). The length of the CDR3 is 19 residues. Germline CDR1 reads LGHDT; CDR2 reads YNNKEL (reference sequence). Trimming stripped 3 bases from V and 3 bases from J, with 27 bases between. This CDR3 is CASSHSRRGKAGVLYEQYF. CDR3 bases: TGTGCCAGCAGCCATTCACGGAGGGGGAAAGCGGGCGTCCTCTACGAGCAGTACTTC.

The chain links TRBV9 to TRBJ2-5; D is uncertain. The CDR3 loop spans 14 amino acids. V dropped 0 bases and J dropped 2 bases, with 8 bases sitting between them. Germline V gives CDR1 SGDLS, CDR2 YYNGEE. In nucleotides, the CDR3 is TGTGCCAGCAGCGTAGAGGACGGGCAAGAGACCCAGTACTTC. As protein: CASSVEDGQETQYF. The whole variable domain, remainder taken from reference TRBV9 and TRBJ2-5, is DSGVTQTPKHLITATGQRVTLRCSPRSGDLSVYWYQQSLDQGLQFLIQYYNGEERAKGNILERFSAQQFPDLHSELNLSSLELGDSALYFCASSVEDGQETQYFGPGTRLLVL.

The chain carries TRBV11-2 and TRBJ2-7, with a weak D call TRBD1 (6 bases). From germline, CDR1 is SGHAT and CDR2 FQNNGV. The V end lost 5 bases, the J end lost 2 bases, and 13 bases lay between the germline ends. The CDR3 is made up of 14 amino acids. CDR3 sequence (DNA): TGTGCCAGCAGCACACGACAGGTACCCTACGAGCAGTACTTC. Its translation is CASSTRQVPYEQYF.

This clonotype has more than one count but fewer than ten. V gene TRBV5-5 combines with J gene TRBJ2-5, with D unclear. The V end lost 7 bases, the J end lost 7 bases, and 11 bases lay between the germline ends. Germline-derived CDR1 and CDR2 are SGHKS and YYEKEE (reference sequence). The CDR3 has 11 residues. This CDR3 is CASGPSGTQYF. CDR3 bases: TGTGCCAGCGGGCCTTCGGGGACCCAGTACTTC.

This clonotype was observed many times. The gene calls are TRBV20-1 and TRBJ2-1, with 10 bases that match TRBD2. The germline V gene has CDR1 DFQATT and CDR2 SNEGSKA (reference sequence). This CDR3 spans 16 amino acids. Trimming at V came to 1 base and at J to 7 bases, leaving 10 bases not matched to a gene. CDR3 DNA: TGCAGTGCTAGAGTACTAGCGGGAATCGAGAGGAATGAGCAGTTCTTC. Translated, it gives CSARVLAGIERNEQFF.

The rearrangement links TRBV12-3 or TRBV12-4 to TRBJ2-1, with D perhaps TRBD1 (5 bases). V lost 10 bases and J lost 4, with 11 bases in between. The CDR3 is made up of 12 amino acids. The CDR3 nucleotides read TGTGCCATCAAACAGGCTTACAATGAGCAGTTCTTC. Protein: CAIKQAYNEQFF.

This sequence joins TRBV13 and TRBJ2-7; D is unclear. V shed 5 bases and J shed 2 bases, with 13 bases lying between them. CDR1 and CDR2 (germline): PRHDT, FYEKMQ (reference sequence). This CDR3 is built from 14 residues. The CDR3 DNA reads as TGTGCCAGCAGCGTTAACCCCGACGCCTACGAGCAGTACTTC. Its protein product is CASSVNPDAYEQYF.

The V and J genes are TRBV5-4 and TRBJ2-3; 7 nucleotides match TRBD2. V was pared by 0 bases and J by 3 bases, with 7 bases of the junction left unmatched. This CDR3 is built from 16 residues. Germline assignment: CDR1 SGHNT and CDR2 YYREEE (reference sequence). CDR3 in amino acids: CASSLAVGLSTDTQYF. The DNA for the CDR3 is TGTGCCAGCAGCTTGGCAGTGGGACTATCGACAGATACGCAGTATTTT. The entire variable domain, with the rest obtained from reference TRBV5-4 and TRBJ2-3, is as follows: ETGVTQSPTHLIKTRGQQVTLRCSSQSGHNTVSWYQQALGQGPQFIFQYYREEENGRGNFPPRFSGLQFPNYSSELNVNALELDDSALYLCASSLAVGLSTDTQYFGPGTRLTVL.

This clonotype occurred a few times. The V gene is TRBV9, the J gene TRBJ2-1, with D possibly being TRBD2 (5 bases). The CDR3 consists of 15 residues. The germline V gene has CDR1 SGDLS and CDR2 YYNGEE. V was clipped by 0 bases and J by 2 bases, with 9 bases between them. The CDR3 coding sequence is TGTGCCAGCAGCGTAGTTACCGGGACCTACAATGAGCAGTTCTTC. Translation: CASSVVTGTYNEQFF.

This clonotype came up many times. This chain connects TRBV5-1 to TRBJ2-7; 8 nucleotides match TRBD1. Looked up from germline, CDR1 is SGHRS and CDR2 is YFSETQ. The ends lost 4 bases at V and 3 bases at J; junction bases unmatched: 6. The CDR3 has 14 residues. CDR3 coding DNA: TGCGCCAGCAGCCTAAAAGGACAGGGCTACGAGCAGTACTTC. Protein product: CASSLKGQGYEQYF.

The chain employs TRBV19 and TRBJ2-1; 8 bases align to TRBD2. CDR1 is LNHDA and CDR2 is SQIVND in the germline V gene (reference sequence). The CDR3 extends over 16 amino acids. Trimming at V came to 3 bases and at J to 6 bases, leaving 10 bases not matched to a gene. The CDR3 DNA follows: TGTGCCAGTAGTATGTTGCCGGGAGGGCAGAGCAATGAGCAGTTCTTC. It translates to CASSMLPGGQSNEQFF.

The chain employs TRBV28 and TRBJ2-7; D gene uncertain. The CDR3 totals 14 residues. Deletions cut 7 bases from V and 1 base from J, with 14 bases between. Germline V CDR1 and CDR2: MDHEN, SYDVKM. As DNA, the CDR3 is TGTGCCAGCAACCCGGTATGGTTGTCCTACGAGCAGTACTTC. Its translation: CASNPVWLSYEQYF.

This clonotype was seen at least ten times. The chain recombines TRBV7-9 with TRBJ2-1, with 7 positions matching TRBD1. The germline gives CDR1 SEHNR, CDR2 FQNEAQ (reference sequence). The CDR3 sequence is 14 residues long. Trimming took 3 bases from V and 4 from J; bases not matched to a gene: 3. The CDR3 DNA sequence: TGTGCCAGCAGCTTCTGGGACAGATACAATGAGCAGTTCTTC. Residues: CASSFWDRYNEQFF.

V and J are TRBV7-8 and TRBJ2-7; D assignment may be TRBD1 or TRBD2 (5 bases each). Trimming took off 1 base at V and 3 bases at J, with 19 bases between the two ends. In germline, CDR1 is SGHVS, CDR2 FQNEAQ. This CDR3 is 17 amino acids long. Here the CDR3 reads CASSLVELGPYLYEQYF. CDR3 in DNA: TGTGCCAGCAGCTTAGTAGAATTGGGACCTTACCTCTACGAGCAGTACTTC.

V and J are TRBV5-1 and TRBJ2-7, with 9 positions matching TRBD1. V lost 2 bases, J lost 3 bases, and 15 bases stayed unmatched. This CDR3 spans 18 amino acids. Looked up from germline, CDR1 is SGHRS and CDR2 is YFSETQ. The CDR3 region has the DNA TGCGCCAGCAGCTTTCGGACAGGGGTCGACTCGGGACACTACGAGCAGTACTTC. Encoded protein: CASSFRTGVDSGHYEQYF.

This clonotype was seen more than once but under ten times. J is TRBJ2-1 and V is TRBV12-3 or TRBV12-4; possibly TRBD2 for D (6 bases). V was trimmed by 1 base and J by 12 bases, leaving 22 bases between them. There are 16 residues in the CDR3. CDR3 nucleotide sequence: TGTGCCAGCAGTTTAGAGCCAGGGACTTACAATGACGGGCAGTTCTTC. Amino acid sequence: CASSLEPGTYNDGQFF.

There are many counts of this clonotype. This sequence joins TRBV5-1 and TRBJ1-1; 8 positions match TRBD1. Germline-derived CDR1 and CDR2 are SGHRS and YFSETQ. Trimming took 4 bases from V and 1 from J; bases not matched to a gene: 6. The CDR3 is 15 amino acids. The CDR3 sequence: CASSDRQGPNTEAFF. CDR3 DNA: TGCGCCAGCAGCGATCGACAGGGGCCGAACACTGAAGCTTTCTTT.

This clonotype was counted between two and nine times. For the CDR3, the DNA is TGCGCCAGCAGGTCCACGGGTCACCGGGGCAATGAGCAGTTCTTC. It specifies CASRSTGHRGNEQFF. This chain joins TRBV4-1 and TRBJ2-1; weak D call: TRBD2 (5 bases). The CDR3 is 15 amino acids. The V end was cut by 6 bases, the J end by 6 bases, with 18 bases between. The germline gives CDR1 MGHRA, CDR2 YSYEKL.

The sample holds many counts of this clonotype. The CDR3 here is CASSAEAFF. Written as DNA, the CDR3 is TGCGCCAGCAGCGCTGAAGCTTTCTTT. J is TRBJ1-1 and V is TRBV5-1; D is unresolved. The V end lost 4 bases, the J end lost 6 bases, and 1 base lay between the germline ends. The CDR3 is 9 amino acids. CDR1 is SGHRS, CDR2 YFSETQ, per germline.

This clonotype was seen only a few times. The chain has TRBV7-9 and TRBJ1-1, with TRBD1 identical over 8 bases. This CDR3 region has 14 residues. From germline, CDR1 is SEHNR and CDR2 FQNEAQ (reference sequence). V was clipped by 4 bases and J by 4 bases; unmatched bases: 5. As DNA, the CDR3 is TGTGCCAGCAGCTATCAGGGGGCACTCACTGAAGCTTTCTTT. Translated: CASSYQGALTEAFF.

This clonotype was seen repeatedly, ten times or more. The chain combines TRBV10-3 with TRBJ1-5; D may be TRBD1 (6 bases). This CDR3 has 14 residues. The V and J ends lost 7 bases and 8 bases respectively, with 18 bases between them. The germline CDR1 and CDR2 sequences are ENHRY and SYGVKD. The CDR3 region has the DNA TGTGCCATCAACGAGACAGGATATTTTGAGCCCCAGCATTTT. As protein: CAINETGYFEPQHF.

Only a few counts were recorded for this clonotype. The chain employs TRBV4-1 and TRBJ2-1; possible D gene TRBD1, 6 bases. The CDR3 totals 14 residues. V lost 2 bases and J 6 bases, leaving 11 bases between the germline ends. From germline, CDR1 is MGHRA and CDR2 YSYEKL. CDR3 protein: CASSQPTRGNEQFF. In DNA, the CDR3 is TGCGCCAGCAGCCAACCGACCAGGGGCAATGAGCAGTTCTTC.

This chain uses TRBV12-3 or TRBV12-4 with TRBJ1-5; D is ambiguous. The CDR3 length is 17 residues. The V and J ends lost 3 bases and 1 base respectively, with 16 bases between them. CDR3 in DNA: TGTGCCAGCAGTTTTGAAGTGAGAAGGTGGAGCAATCAGCCCCAGCATTTT. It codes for CASSFEVRRWSNQPQHF.

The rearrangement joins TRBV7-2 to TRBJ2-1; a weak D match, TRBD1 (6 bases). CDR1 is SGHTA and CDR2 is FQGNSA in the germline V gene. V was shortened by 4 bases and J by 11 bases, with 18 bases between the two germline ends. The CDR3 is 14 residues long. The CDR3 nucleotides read TGTGCCAGCAGCTCTGCCTGGGGGCCTCGAAAGCAGTTCTTC. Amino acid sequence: CASSSAWGPRKQFF.

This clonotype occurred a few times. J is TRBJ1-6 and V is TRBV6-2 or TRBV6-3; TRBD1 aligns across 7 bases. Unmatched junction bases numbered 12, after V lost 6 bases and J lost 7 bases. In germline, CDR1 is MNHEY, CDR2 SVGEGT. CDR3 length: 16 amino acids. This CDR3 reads CASRLRDRIRNSPLHF. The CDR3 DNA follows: TGTGCCAGCAGACTCCGGGACAGAATTAGGAATTCACCCCTCCACTTT.

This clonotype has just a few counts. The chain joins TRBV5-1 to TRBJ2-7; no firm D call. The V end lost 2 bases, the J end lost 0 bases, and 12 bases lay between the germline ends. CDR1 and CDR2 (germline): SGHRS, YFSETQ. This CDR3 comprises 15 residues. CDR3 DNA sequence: TGCGCCAGCAGCTTTGATGGCGCGTCCTCCTACGAGCAGTACTTC. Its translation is CASSFDGASSYEQYF.

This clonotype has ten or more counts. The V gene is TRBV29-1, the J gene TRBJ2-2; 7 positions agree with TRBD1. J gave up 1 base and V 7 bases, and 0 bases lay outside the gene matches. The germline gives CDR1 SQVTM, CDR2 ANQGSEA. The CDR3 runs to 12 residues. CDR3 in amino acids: CSGDRNTGELFF. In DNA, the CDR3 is TGCAGCGGGGACAGGAACACCGGGGAGCTGTTTTTT.